Included here is one T cell receptor (beta chain) sequence, with context. The table lists this clone with a few counts. The target of this receptor is not known. The record has no base qualities; no much larger clone is one base away. This specimen belongs to a study of PD-L1 blockade in urothelial cancer (dated by TCRdb to about 2017). With regard to the full study: All patients started therapy around 2014 and received atezolizumab 1,200 mg intravenously every 3 weeks. An ECOG performance status of 0 or 1 was recorded for the patients, and 0 to 3 prior chemotherapy regimens had been received by the patients. Twenty-five of 29 patients were males with bladder-origin urothelial cancer, and about 65% of the 29 reported a prior smoking history. TCR sequencing covered pretreatment tumor samples and matched, serially collected peripheral blood taken before and after atezolizumab treatment. In the same patients, pretreatment tumors underwent whole exome sequencing and RNA sequencing in addition to TCR sequencing. Durable clinical benefit was achieved by nine patients and was not achieved by 20 patients. Pretreatment blood TCR-seq was available for about 27 patients, at least one posttreatment blood collection was obtained for around 25 patients, and tumor TCR-seq was available for around 25 patients. Durable clinical benefit meant progression-free survival longer than 6 months, and TCR features were also tested against progression-free and overall survival. Blood samples were analyzed at two time points: 3 weeks after treatment start (second dose) and 6 weeks after treatment start. Blood samples gave median yields of approximately 130,000 T cells and 82,636 unique TCRs, along with a median clonality of 0.080. The study, an exploratory multi-omic analysis, examined somatic, immune and clinical correlates of response to PD-L1 blockade with atezolizumab in urothelial cancer. The investigation overall reported the following: Among patients with durable benefit, tumor-associated TCR clones showed greater expansion in peripheral blood 3 weeks after treatment started (n of about 21, p = 0.022). Improved progression-free and overall survival was associated with having pretreatment peripheral blood TCR clonality below the median. Because of the small sample size (n ≈ 31) and the many exploratory analyses performed, the results are intended to be regarded as hypothesis-generating.

To estimate absolute template abundance from read counts, synthetic TCR analog templates were spiked into each PCR. Using the immunoSEQ assay, TCRbeta CDR3 regions were amplified from genomic DNA with bias-controlled V and J gene primers. Sequencing of rearranged TCRbeta segments was done at approximately 20X coverage. Per the source publication's procedure: Sequencing errors were corrected by clustering, and CDR3s were annotated against IMGT so that V, D and J genes could be assigned. Only productive TCRbeta rearrangements were used in downstream analyses, excluding out-of-frame or stop-codon sequences. Clonality was computed as one minus Shannon entropy normalized by the log of the number of unique productive sequences. Fisher's exact test with Benjamini-Hochberg correction, using a cutoff of adjusted p below 0.01, was how clones that differed between time points or between blood and tumor were identified. Entries here come from immuneACCESS through TCRdb and include only in-frame sequences with V and J called. Some clones fail to appear in such tables; in the studies checked, an unresolved V gene covers under half of the shortfall, and the cause of the remainder is unknown. Clone size and the V and J calls come from that table; the DNA yielded D and trimming. This sample lists about 15,000 clones; around 87% were detected once. The ten biggest clones cover about 5.6% of the sample.

The cohort comprised 29 patients with locally advanced or metastatic urothelial carcinoma treated at Memorial Sloan Kettering on a trial protocol. Peripheral blood mononuclear cells were collected pretreatment and during treatment, with between 1 and 8 total time points per patient. The Qiagen DNeasy Blood extraction kit was used to purify genomic DNA from total PBMCs and tumor samples. PBMCs were collected pretreatment and during treatment, and were isolated and stored as previously described. Relative to germline, V is 6 bases shorter and J is 4 bases shorter, with 20 bases between their ends. The CDR3 measures 16 amino acids from cysteine to phenylalanine. Just CDR3 DNA is preserved here, 48 bases in frame from base 1. The CDR1 and CDR2 encoded by the germline V gene (reference sequence) are MNHEY and SMNVEV.

Recombination joined TRBV27 with TRBJ2-3; TRBD2 could be the D gene, as 5 bases match. The sequences come from PBMCs, collected around atezolizumab (anti-PD-L1) treatment. The source is a man aged 50 to 59 with urothelial cancer. The DNA sequence follows: TGTGCCAGCAGGGGCAGTGGGGTATGGGGAGCAGATACGCAGTATTTT. Translation gives CASRGSGVWGADTQYF.